A selection of T cell receptor beta chains follows, all from one sample in a study of tumor and adjacent non-tumor tissue in lung cancer. TCRdb reprocessed the multiplex PCR reads with MiXCR, giving one entry per CDR3 protein. The top ten hold 10% to 15% of the sample, which has approximately 130,000 distinct CDR3 sequences, about 66% seen once. Sequenced material: lung tumor tissue. The receptors here all came from a man aged 30-40 years with non-small cell lung cancer. Each CDR3 is given without its conserved first and last residue.

J gene	V gene	CDR3 protein
TRBJ2-7	TRBV11-3	ARSLVDPYEQY
TRBJ1-1	TRBV7-9	ASNRGFWGAEAF
TRBJ1-1	TRBV13	ASNVRVGNTEAF
TRBJ1-2	TRBV20-1	WASGRLYGYI
TRBJ2-7	TRBV5-6	ASSADQHGEQY
TRBJ1-1	TRBV20-1	SASGATRQTEAF
TRBJ2-1	TRBV4-2	ASSGASGASGNEQF
TRBJ2-1	TRBV11-2	TSSLYASASYNGQF
TRBJ2-4	TRBV5-1	ASSSTGGFAKNIHY
TRBJ1-1	TRBV20-1	SARDITGGSAEAF